Detailed here is one T cell receptor (beta chain). Its target is unknown. The data were produced by immunoSEQ multiplex PCR, yet TCRdb's version contains in-frame clones alone and is incomplete. In the table there are around 150,000 clones, 70% to 90% of which are singletons. The data belong to a study of cytotoxic CD8 clonotypes in ibrutinib-treated CLL. Looking at the study overall: Treatment had run for a median around eleven months, range 6 to 36, when response samples were taken. Notes on the study in general: Clonality increased at ibrutinib response, then returned toward baseline at progression.

The receptor comes from a human donor with chronic lymphocytic leukemia. The sequencing here drew on PBMCs, taken at disease progression, from a patient treated with ibrutinib.

The CDR3 loop is CASSEGTGKLTETQYF. CDR3 coding DNA: TGTGCCAGCAGTGAGGGGACAGGCAAGCTTACGGAGACCCAGTACTTC. The J gene is TRBJ2-5, the V gene TRBV25-1, with TRBD1 matching over 8 bases. The CDR3 length is 16 residues. Germline CDR1 MGHDK, CDR2 SYGVNS. Trimming at V came to 3 bases and at J to 5 bases, leaving 11 bases not matched to a gene.